This T cell receptor beta chain was documented in a study of T-cell memory formation after mild COVID-19. TCRdb passed the 5' RACE reads through MiXCR, listing each CDR3 protein once. The sample contains under 400,000 distinct CDR3 sequences, approximately 27% of which appear only once. With 0 bases removed from V and 2 bases from J, the gap between germline ends came to 11 bases. Per germline, CDR1 GTSNPN and CDR2 SVGIG (reference sequence). CDR3 length: 16 amino acids. The material sequenced was PBMCs or a T cell subset sorted from them (not recorded which). This TCR was recovered from an adult woman who had mild COVID-19 (a few samples of this study predate the infection). Cell type and time point are not known. This chain joins TRBV30 and TRBJ2-6, with TRBD1 as a possible D gene (5 bases). As DNA, the CDR3 is TGTGCCTGGAGTGTACAGGCGACCCCTGGGGCCAACGTCCTGACTTTC. Translating gives CAWSVQATPGANVLTF.